In this sample, the clone carrying this TCR beta chain turned up a few times. V was clipped by 1 base and J by 10 bases, with 13 bases between them. The CDR3 totals 13 residues. Germline V lookup: CDR1 SGHTA, CDR2 FQGNSA. The sample is drawn from a study of beta chain features in type 1 diabetes. Sequenced material consisted of expressed TCRB transcripts (all of the isolated RNA was reverse transcribed). The protocol was immunoSEQ multiplex PCR, while the TCRdb copy is restricted to in-frame clones and leaves out a portion. The sample has around 340,000 clones, roughly 8% seen once; the top ten hold around 0.44%.

The clonotype originates from a woman younger than 30 in good health. The sequenced sample consisted of central memory CD4+ T cells from blood. The rearrangement uses TRBV7-2 and TRBJ1-1, with D unclear. CDR3 in DNA: TGTGCCAGCAGCTTAGTTGATCGGGGTGTAGCTTTCTTT. Protein product: CASSLVDRGVAFF.